The 14 T cell receptor beta chains below come from one sample, sequenced in a study of T cell changes during pregnancy in multiple sclerosis. Assay: immunoSEQ multiplex PCR; the TCRdb copy retains only in-frame clones and omits some. The data hold about 28,000 clones, with under 90% observed a single time. The source was CD8+ T cells from peripheral blood mononuclear cells, collected after pregnancy. The receptors were sampled from a female donor with multiple sclerosis, enrolled in a pregnancy study.

The V and J genes are TRBV6-5 and TRBJ1-2; D may be TRBD1 (5 bases). This CDR3 comprises 14 residues. Trimming pared 4 bases from V and 4 bases from J, leaving 13 bases between. Germline CDR1 and CDR2: MNHEY and SVGAGI. CDR3 bases: TGTGCCAGCAGTTGGTTCGGGGGGACCTATGGCTACACCTTC. Protein sequence: CASSWFGGTYGYTF.

The J gene is TRBJ1-1, the V gene TRBV2; no reliable D call. Germline CDR1 SNHLY, CDR2 FYNNEI. This CDR3 region has 12 residues. V shed 8 bases and J shed 3 bases, with 10 bases lying between them. CDR3 residues: CASLVTDTEAFF. The CDR3 nucleotides read TGTGCCAGCCTGGTCACAGACACTGAAGCTTTCTTT. Variable domain in full (rest from reference TRBV2 and TRBJ1-1): EPEVTQTPSHQVTQMGQEVILRCVPISNHLYFYWYRQILGQKVEFLVSFYNNEISEKSEIFDDQFSVERPDGSNFTLKIRSTKLEDSAMYFCASLVTDTEAFFGQGTRLTVV.

The rearrangement uses TRBV19 and TRBJ1-3; weak D call: TRBD1 (5 bases). CDR1 is LNHDA, CDR2 SQIVND, per germline (reference sequence). V lost 6 bases and J lost 7, with 19 bases in between. This CDR3 spans 15 amino acids. This CDR3 reads CASRSWRGRPNTIYF. CDR3 coding DNA: TGTGCCAGTAGAAGCTGGAGGGGAAGGCCCAACACCATATATTTT.

The rearrangement joins TRBV21-1 to TRBJ2-7; the D call of TRBD2 is as the table states it, not checked on the DNA. TRBV21-1 is deemed a pseudogene. The CDR3 runs to 17 residues. The DNA of the CDR3 is TGTGCCAGCAGCCCTAGGGTACCGGGAAAGGGAGACTACGAGCAGTACTTC. Encoded protein: CASSPRVPGKGDYEQYF.

The J gene is TRBJ2-1, the V gene TRBV11-2; a weak D match, TRBD1 (6 bases). Looked up from germline, CDR1 is SGHAT and CDR2 is FQNNGV. The CDR3 loop spans 13 amino acids. V was shortened by 8 bases and J by 3 bases, with 11 bases between the two germline ends. In nucleotides, the CDR3 is TGTGCCAGCGGGGACACGAACTACAATGAGCAGTTCTTC. This encodes CASGDTNYNEQFF.

The rearrangement uses TRBV27 and TRBJ2-1; D perhaps matches TRBD2 (6 bases). V was shortened by 7 bases and J by 2 bases, with 12 bases between the two germline ends. Per the germline V gene, CDR1 is MNHEY and CDR2 is SMNVEV (reference sequence). This CDR3 has 14 residues. CDR3 nucleotides: TGTGCCAGCAAAAGGAGGGGCCCCTACAATGAGCAGTTCTTC. Its translation: CASKRRGPYNEQFF.

V usage is TRBV19 and J usage is TRBJ1-1; TRBD1 aligns across 8 bases. The junction had 6 bases not matched to a gene; V was cut back by 8 bases and J by 1 base. Germline CDR1 LNHDA, CDR2 SQIVND (reference sequence). The CDR3 sequence is 14 residues long. CDR3 region: CASLDRVENTEAFF. CDR3 in DNA: TGTGCCAGTCTGGACAGGGTAGAGAACACTGAAGCTTTCTTT. The complete variable domain, with remaining parts taken from reference TRBV19 and TRBJ1-1, reads DGGITQSPKYLFRKEGQNVTLSCEQNLNHDAMYWYRQDPGQGLRLIYYSQIVNDFQKGDIAEGYSVSREKKESFPLTVTSAQKNPTAFYLCASLDRVENTEAFFGQGTRLTVV.

This chain connects TRBV6-1 to TRBJ1-1; tentatively, D is TRBD1 (5 bases). V lost 5 bases to trimming and J lost 3 bases, with 16 bases between them. CDR1 and CDR2 from the germline V gene are MNHNS and SASEGT. This CDR3 spans 15 amino acids. CDR3: CASSQGDLSYTEAFF. In DNA, the CDR3 is TGTGCCAGCAGTCAGGGTGACTTGTCTTACACTGAAGCTTTCTTT.

The J gene is TRBJ2-5, the V gene TRBV9; possibly TRBD1 for D (7 bases). V was shortened by 4 bases and J by 9 bases, with 25 bases between the two germline ends. Germline CDR1 is SGDLS and CDR2 is YYNGEE. The CDR3 has 16 amino acids. The CDR3 spells CASSPAVQGGKEAQYF. In DNA, the CDR3 is TGTGCCAGCAGCCCAGCAGTCCAGGGGGGAAAGGAGGCCCAGTACTTC.

The chain combines TRBV27 with TRBJ2-3; possible D gene TRBD2, 6 bases. This CDR3 spans 15 amino acids. Trimming removed 2 bases from V and 7 bases from J, with 16 bases in between. Per the germline V gene, CDR1 is MNHEY and CDR2 is SMNVEV (reference sequence). CDR3 in amino acids: CASSLMRGGPHTQYF. In nucleotides, the CDR3 is TGTGCCAGCAGTTTAATGCGGGGCGGTCCCCATACGCAGTATTTT.

The chain uses TRBV13 and TRBJ2-7; the match to TRBD2 covers 7 bases. J lost 2 bases, V lost 0 bases, and 4 bases had no gene match. Looked up from germline, CDR1 is PRHDT and CDR2 is FYEKMQ (reference sequence). CDR3 length: 15 residues. The CDR3 reads CASSLGGGSAYEQYF. The CDR3 nucleotides are TGTGCCAGCAGCTTAGGGGGGGGGTCAGCCTACGAGCAGTACTTC. Supplemented by reference TRBV13 and TRBJ2-7, the full variable domain reads AAGVIQSPRHLIKEKRETATLKCYPIPRHDTVYWYQQGPGQDPQFLISFYEKMQSDKGSIPDRFSAQQFSDYHSELNMSSLELGDSALYFCASSLGGGSAYEQYFGPGTRLTVT.

This CDR3 reads CASSQVQGVGYGYTF. In DNA, the CDR3 is TGCGCCAGCAGCCAAGTACAGGGGGTGGGCTATGGCTACACCTTC. The V and J genes are TRBV4-1 and TRBJ1-2; 8 positions agree with TRBD1. CDR1 and CDR2 from the germline V gene are MGHRA and YSYEKL. This CDR3 is 15 amino acids long. V lost 1 base to trimming and J lost 4 bases; unmatched junction nucleotides: 5.

This chain joins TRBV9 and TRBJ2-3; TRBD2 matches at 11 bases. The CDR3 contains 18 residues. Germline lookup yields CDR1 SGDLS and CDR2 YYNGEE. Unmatched junction bases numbered 9, after V lost 0 bases and J lost 3 bases. The CDR3 bases are TGTGCCAGCAGCGTAGGGCTTAGCGGGGGGGCCGGGACAGATACGCAGTATTTT. This gives the protein CASSVGLSGGAGTDTQYF.

The CDR3 spells CAGTVSYEQYF. CDR3 nucleotide sequence: TGTGCCGGGACAGTCTCCTACGAGCAGTACTTC. The V call is TRBV19, the J call TRBJ2-7; 7 bases align to TRBD1. The CDR3 extends over 11 amino acids. In germline, CDR1 is LNHDA, CDR2 SQIVND (reference sequence). With V trimmed by 11 bases and J by 0 bases, 1 base remained unmatched.